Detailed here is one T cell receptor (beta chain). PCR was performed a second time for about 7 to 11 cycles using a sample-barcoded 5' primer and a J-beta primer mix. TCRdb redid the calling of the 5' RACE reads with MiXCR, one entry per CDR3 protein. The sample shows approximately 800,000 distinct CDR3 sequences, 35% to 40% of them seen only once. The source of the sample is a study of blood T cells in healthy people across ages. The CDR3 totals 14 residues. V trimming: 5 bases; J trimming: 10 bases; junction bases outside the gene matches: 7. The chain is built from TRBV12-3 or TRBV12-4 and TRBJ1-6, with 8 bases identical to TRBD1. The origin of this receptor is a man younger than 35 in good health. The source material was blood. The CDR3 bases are TGTGCCAGCAGTGTCAGGGGGCGCGAGTCACCCCTCCACTTT. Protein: CASSVRGRESPLHF.